The T cell receptor (beta chain) under discussion was sequenced for a study of blood T cell repertoires in COVID-19. Looking at the study overall: Spain, Italy and the United States supplied samples that represented acute and convalescent COVID-19.

The CDR3 totals 14 residues. CDR1 and CDR2 (germline): SGHTA, FQGNSA. Trimming took 5 bases from V and 8 from J; bases not matched to a gene: 5. This clone showed up just once. Per the original methods: From reference gene primer amplification, estimates of nucleated cell counts were derived. The data were produced by immunoSEQ multiplex PCR, yet TCRdb's version contains in-frame clones alone and is incomplete. V, J and clone size were drawn from that table, and D and trimming were deduced from the DNA. The table has tens of thousands of clones, roughly 91% seen once; the top ten hold about 9.4%. This TCR came from a woman aged 40 to 49 who had recovered from COVID-19. The specimen sequenced was PBMCs or T cells enriched from blood (not recorded which). The chain joins TRBV7-2 to TRBJ1-4; TRBD1 matches 10 bases. CDR3 bases: TGTGCCAGCAGCGTGACAGGGGGCTGGGAAAAACTGTTTTTT. It specifies CASSVTGGWEKLFF.